These T cell receptor beta chains were read from a single sample in a study of cytomegalovirus exposure and HLA in healthy donors. Data came from immunoSEQ multiplex PCR; TCRdb stores just in-frame clones and leaves some out. The sample has some 170,000 clones, just under 80% seen once. What was sequenced was PBMCs. The receptors were gathered from a female donor in good health and CMV-seronegative. Each CDR3 is given with its conserved first and last residue. Each record gives: J gene, V gene, clone size, D gene, CDR3 protein, CDR3 DNA. A D gene is named only where the DNA matches it firmly. Not all rows give a size; the values are once, few, many and, for expanded clones, a class.

>TRBJ2-5|TRBV10-3|-|TRBD1
CAIGQAETQYF
TGTGCCATCGGACAGGCGGAGACCCAGTACTTC
>TRBJ2-5|TRBV29-1|few|TRBD2
CSVEGKGGSFRETQYF
TGCAGCGTTGAAGGGAAAGGCGGGAGCTTTCGGGAGACCCAGTACTTC
>TRBJ1-4|TRBV21-1|-|-
CASSKVIMRLANEKLFF
TGTGCCAGCAGCAAAGTAATAATGCGGTTGGCGAATGAAAAACTGTTTTTT
>TRBJ2-3|TRBV5-4|-|TRBD1
CASRVTGTGFTDTQYF
TGTGCCAGCAGGGTGACCGGGACAGGCTTCACAGATACGCAGTATTTT
>TRBJ2-3|TRBV11-2|-|-
CASSLTGAESSTDTQYF
TGTGCCAGCAGCTTGACAGGCGCGGAGTCTAGCACAGATACGCAGTATTTT
>TRBJ2-2|TRBV27|-|TRBD1
CASSRTGRSANTGELFF
TGTGCCAGCAGCCGGACAGGGAGGTCCGCGAACACCGGGGAGCTGTTTTTT
>TRBJ2-1|TRBV11-2|-|-
CASSLERRRRSSYNEQFF
TGTGCCAGCAGCTTAGAAAGGCGACGGAGGAGCTCCTACAATGAGCAGTTCTTC
>TRBJ1-1|TRBV7-8|few|-
CASSLGQRAEAFF
TGTGCCAGCAGCTTAGGGCAGAGGGCTGAAGCTTTCTTT
>TRBJ2-5|TRBV5-4|-|TRBD2
CASSLDAGGQETQYF
TGTGCCAGCAGCTTGGATGCGGGGGGGCAAGAGACCCAGTACTTC
>TRBJ2-1|TRBV9|-|TRBD2
CASSVGGAGGYGEQFF
TGTGCCAGCAGCGTAGGGGGGGCGGGAGGGTACGGTGAGCAGTTCTTC
>TRBJ2-1|TRBV27|-|-
CASSLRGSTYNEQFF
TGTGCCAGCAGTTTACGGGGGTCTACTTACAATGAGCAGTTCTTC
>TRBJ2-1|TRBV7-9|once|-
CASSLAARAGPTYNEQFF
TGTGCCAGCAGCTTAGCGGCCCGGGCGGGTCCTACCTACAATGAGCAGTTCTTC
>TRBJ1-1|TRBV28|-|-
CASRRQVDTEAFF
TGTGCCAGCAGACGACAGGTTGACACTGAAGCTTTCTTT
>TRBJ1-2|TRBV27|few|TRBD1
CASSLGTGYGYTF
TGTGCCAGCAGTTTGGGGACAGGCTATGGCTACACCTTC
>TRBJ2-7|TRBV29-1|-|TRBD2
CSVLGAGVTDEQYF
TGCAGCGTTTTGGGAGCGGGAGTTACGGACGAGCAGTACTTC
>TRBJ2-7|TRBV19|-|-
CASSRSAGGYEQYF
TGTGCCAGTAGTCGGTCCGCGGGCGGCTACGAGCAGTACTTC
>TRBJ2-1|TRBV19|-|TRBD2
CASSIGAGGPNEQFF
TGTGCCAGTAGTATAGGAGCGGGGGGGCCTAATGAGCAGTTCTTC
>TRBJ2-5|TRBV5-1|-|TRBD1
CASSLQGTAGETQYF
TGCGCCAGCAGCTTGCAAGGGACAGCCGGAGAGACCCAGTACTTC
>TRBJ2-1|TRBV5-1|-|TRBD2
CASSLAGGLASNEQFF
TGCGCCAGCAGCTTAGCGGGGGGGCTTGCTTCCAATGAGCAGTTCTTC